This T cell receptor (beta chain) was sequenced during a study of T cell responses to AZD1222 COVID-19 vaccine. Regarding the study as a whole: Spike-wide vaccine-associated CD4 TCRs dominated at 160-218 and 743-854. Baseline seropositivity occurred in only six AZD1222 recipients. Researchers took repertoire samples only after the peak T cell response had come.

The length of the CDR3 is 13 residues. The V end was cut by 5 bases, the J end by 7 bases, with 12 bases between. Measured with immunoSEQ multiplex PCR; TCRdb has only the in-frame clones, and not every one. The sample lists over 90,000 clones, 84% occurring once. A note on this clone: Its antigen is not known.

The sample was peripheral blood, taken on day 0 of AZD1222 vaccination. This chain connects TRBV12-3 or TRBV12-4 to TRBJ1-5; tentatively, D is TRBD1 (5 bases). The receptor comes from an adult in good health. The CDR3 is CASSISGVQPQHF. In DNA form, the CDR3 reads TGTGCCAGCAGTATCTCGGGGGTCCAGCCCCAGCATTTT.